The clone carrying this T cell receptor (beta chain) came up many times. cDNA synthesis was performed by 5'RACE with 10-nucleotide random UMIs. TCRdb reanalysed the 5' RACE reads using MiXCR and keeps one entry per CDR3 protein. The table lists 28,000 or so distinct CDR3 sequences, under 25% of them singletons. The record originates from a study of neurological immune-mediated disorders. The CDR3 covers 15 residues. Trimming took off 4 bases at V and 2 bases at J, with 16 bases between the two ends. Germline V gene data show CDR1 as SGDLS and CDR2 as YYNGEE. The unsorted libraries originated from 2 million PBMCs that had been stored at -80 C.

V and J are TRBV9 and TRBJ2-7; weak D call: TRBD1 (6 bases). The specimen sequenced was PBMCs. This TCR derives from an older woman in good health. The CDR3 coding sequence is TGTGCCAGCAGCTGGGCCGCCGGGGACACCTACGAGCAGTACTTC. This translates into CASSWAAGDTYEQYF.